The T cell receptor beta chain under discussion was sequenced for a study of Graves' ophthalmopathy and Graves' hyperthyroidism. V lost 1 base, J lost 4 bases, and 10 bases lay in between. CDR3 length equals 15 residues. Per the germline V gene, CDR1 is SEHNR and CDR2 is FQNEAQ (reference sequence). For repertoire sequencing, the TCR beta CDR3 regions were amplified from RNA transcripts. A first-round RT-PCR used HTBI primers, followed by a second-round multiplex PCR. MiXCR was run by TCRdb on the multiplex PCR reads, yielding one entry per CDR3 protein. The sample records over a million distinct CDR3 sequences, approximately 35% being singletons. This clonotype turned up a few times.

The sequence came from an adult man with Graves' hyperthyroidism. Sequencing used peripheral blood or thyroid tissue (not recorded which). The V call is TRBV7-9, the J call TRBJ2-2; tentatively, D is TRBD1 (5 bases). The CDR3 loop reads CASSLVGRATGELFF. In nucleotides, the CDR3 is TGTGCCAGCAGCTTAGTCGGCAGGGCCACCGGGGAGCTGTTTTTT.